These T cell receptor beta chains were read from a single sample in a study of molecular identifiers for immune sequencing clone quantification. TCRdb recomputed calls from the PCR reads with MiXCR, one row per CDR3 protein. This repertoire shows a few hundred thousand distinct CDR3 sequences, roughly a quarter found once; its top ten account for about 0.71%. Source material: naive CD8+ T cells from blood, with Jurkat cell RNA spiked in. The receptors shown here come from a human donor in good health. Some libraries in this study had Jurkat cell RNA spiked in. Both conserved end residues are part of each CDR3. Each record gives: J gene, V gene, clone size, D gene, CDR3 protein, CDR3 DNA. A D gene is named only where the DNA matches it firmly. For some rows the clone size is stated as once, few or many, or as a class when expanded; others skip it.

TRBJ1-5 | TRBV12-3/TRBV12-4 | . | . | CAGSLEGLRNQPQHF | TGTGCCGGCAGTTTAGAGGGGTTGAGGAATCAGCCCCAGCATTTT
TRBJ2-5 | TRBV29-1 | many | . | CSVDMANYLETQYF | TGCAGCGTTGATATGGCAAACTATCTGGAGACCCAGTACTTC
TRBJ2-5 | TRBV7-9 | many | TRBD2 | CASRARTSGTQETQYF | TGTGCCAGCAGAGCAAGGACTAGCGGTACCCAAGAGACCCAGTACTTC
TRBJ2-7 | TRBV12-5 | few | . | CASGIRTEYEQYF | TGTGCTAGTGGTATAAGAACGGAGTACGAGCAGTACTTC
TRBJ1-4 | TRBV6-5 | . | . | CASSSPGPTTTNGKLFF | TGTGCCAGCAGTTCCCCAGGGCCCACGACAACTAATGGAAAACTGTTTTTT
TRBJ2-7 | TRBV4-1 | few | . | CASSQAGTPSPYEQYF | TGCGCCAGCAGCCAAGCCGGGACCCCAAGCCCCTACGAGCAGTACTTC
TRBJ2-7 | TRBV28 | . | TRBD1 | CASSPYWTGARGSYDQYF | TGTGCCAGCAGTCCTTACTGGACAGGGGCAAGAGGGTCCTACGATCAGTACTTC
TRBJ2-1 | TRBV9 | . | TRBD1 | CASSVATGAYNEQFF | TGTGCCAGCAGCGTAGCGACAGGGGCCTACAATGAGCAGTTCTTC
TRBJ2-7 | TRBV28 | many | TRBD2 | CASSLSAGAYEQYF | TGTGCCAGCAGTTTAAGCGCGGGGGCCTACGAGCAGTACTTC
TRBJ1-1 | TRBV11-3 | many | . | CASSYGWNTEAFF | TGTGCCAGCAGCTACGGATGGAACACTGAAGCTTTCTTT
TRBJ2-5 | TRBV6-6 | many | . | CASSSYRGSRQETQYF | TGTGCCAGCAGCTCCTACCGAGGGTCCAGGCAAGAGACCCAGTACTTC
TRBJ1-1 | TRBV19 | . | . | CASSRGGEMNTEAFF | TGTGCCAGTAGTAGGGGGGGGGAGATGAACACTGAAGCTTTCTTT
TRBJ2-2 | TRBV30 | . | . | CAWSQGAGTGELFF | TGTGCCTGGAGCCAAGGGGCGGGCACCGGGGAGCTGTTTTTT
TRBJ2-1 | TRBV7-6 | many | TRBD1 | CASSLNRGPYNEQFF | TGTGCCAGCAGCTTAAACAGGGGGCCTTACAATGAGCAGTTCTTC
TRBJ2-7 | TRBV9 | few | . | CASSVGETDLYEQYF | TGTGCCAGCAGCGTAGGCGAGACGGATCTCTACGAGCAGTACTTC
TRBJ2-2 | TRBV6-5 | . | . | CASGYFLAGSGELFF | TGTGCCAGCGGTTACTTCCTAGCTGGTTCCGGGGAGCTGTTTTTT
TRBJ1-5 | TRBV19 | many | TRBD1 | CASSGQGAQPQHF | TGTGCCAGTAGTGGACAGGGGGCACAGCCCCAGCATTTT
TRBJ2-5 | TRBV20-1 | many | . | CSARGAHQETQYF | TGCAGTGCTAGAGGAGCCCACCAAGAGACCCAGTACTTC
TRBJ1-1 | TRBV6-6 | many | . | CASSYLARGGPEAFF | TGTGCCAGCAGTTACCTTGCGAGGGGGGGCCCTGAAGCTTTCTTT
TRBJ2-3 | TRBV27 | few | . | CASSPNTDMQYF | TGTGCCAGCAGTCCCAACACAGATATGCAGTATTTT
TRBJ1-2 | TRBV28 | . | . | CASSPNRSPNYGYTF | TGTGCCAGCAGTCCTAACAGGTCCCCTAACTATGGCTACACCTTC
TRBJ1-4 | TRBV5-1 | . | . | CASSLTGGDEKLFF | TGCGCCAGCAGCTTAACCGGGGGCGATGAAAAACTGTTTTTT
TRBJ2-7 | TRBV4-1 | many | . | CASSQSPPTSLSSYEQYF | TGCGCCAGCAGCCAAAGCCCACCGACTTCCTTGAGCTCCTACGAGCAGTACTTC
TRBJ2-3 | TRBV6-5 | many | TRBD2 | CASSYGGGLVTDTQYF | TGTGCCAGCAGTTATGGCGGGGGGCTTGTCACAGATACGCAGTATTTT
TRBJ1-5 | TRBV12-3/TRBV12-4 | many | TRBD1 | CASSPGTGSNQPQHF | TGTGCCAGCAGTCCCGGGACAGGGAGCAATCAGCCCCAGCATTTT
TRBJ2-1 | TRBV6-2/TRBV6-3 | . | TRBD2 | CASSYRATSGSYEQFF | TGTGCCAGCAGTTATAGGGCCACTAGCGGGAGCTATGAGCAGTTCTTC
TRBJ2-1 | TRBV13 | . | . | CASSLRDLSYNEQFF | TGTGCCAGCAGCTTGCGGGACCTCTCCTACAATGAGCAGTTCTTC
TRBJ2-7 | TRBV7-9 | many | . | CASEQGYEQYF | TGTGCCAGCGAACAGGGTTACGAGCAGTACTTC
TRBJ1-5 | TRBV4-1 | . | . | CASSQVPTEPQHF | TGCGCCAGCAGCCAAGTCCCAACAGAGCCCCAGCATTTT
TRBJ1-2 | TRBV6-1 | . | TRBD1 | CASRTGAGYTF | TGTGCCAGCAGAACAGGGGCCGGCTACACCTTC
TRBJ1-5 | TRBV4-2 | . | . | CASSPLTGEQPQHF | TGTGCCAGCAGCCCCCTGACAGGAGAACAGCCCCAGCATTTT
TRBJ2-5 | TRBV6-4 | few | . | CASSVVGGQETQYF | TGTGCCAGCAGTGTAGTAGGCGGGCAAGAGACCCAGTACTTC